This record concerns one T cell receptor (beta chain) sequence. The antigen it recognizes is unknown. No base-level quality is on record; no much larger clone is a single base apart. The cohort consisted of some 730 healthy bone marrow donors. At the time of sampling, all cohort members were nominally healthy, though unrecorded immune exposures were likely present. The donor tested CMV seropositive and was one of the 289 seropositive cohort members. A peripheral blood sample was collected from each donor, and TCR beta sequencing was performed on peripheral blood mononuclear cells. The Qiagen DNeasy Blood Extraction Kit was used to extract genomic DNA from the blood cell samples. The germline V gene (reference sequence) sets CDR1 to MNHEY and CDR2 to SMNVEV. V and J are trimmed by 5 bases and 1 base, and the gene matches miss 4 bases of the junction. The CDR3 spans 15 residues, from the cysteine through the phenylalanine. The DNA shown is the 45-base CDR3, in frame from base 1.

Library generation was performed with the immunoSEQ multiplex PCR assay. A mixture of 60 forward primers for TCR Vbeta segments and 13 reverse primers for TCR Jbeta segments was used in the multiplex PCR. A multiplex PCR assay on genomic DNA amplified the CDR3 region of rearranged TCR beta genes. On the Illumina HiSeq System, the amplified TCR beta libraries were sequenced as 87-base-pair reads. Per the original workflow: In a later analysis, about 80 million unique TCR beta chains were counted across the approximately 640 repertoires, and around 10 million of these chains were shared by at least two donors. Raw reads were error-corrected and collapsed into unique sequences by a nearest-neighbor algorithm in which closely related sequences were merged to remove PCR and sequencing errors. CDR3 sequences were aligned to IMGT reference sequences to assign V, D and J gene segments. For a sequence to be retained, a match of at least six nucleotides to both a V gene segment and a J gene segment was required. Rearrangements were called productive when the CDR3 lacked stop codons and stayed in frame with V and J; all others were non-productive. CDR3 was defined according to IMGT convention as the region running from the second conserved V-encoded cysteine to the conserved J-encoded phenylalanine. The earlier analysis of about 620 of the donors excluded sequences that lacked an unambiguous match to a single V gene segment. An earlier analysis of several hundred of the donors classified V segments as functional when productive rearrangements were above 56.7% and as segregating when the standard deviation between donors was above 5%. A statistical classification framework was built for diagnosing cytomegalovirus status from the catalog of TCR beta chain sequences. V and J gene assignment, in a later analysis, came from comparing TCR nucleotide sequences with IMGT/GENE-DB human TR gene sequences. Using the TCRdist pipeline, a later analysis assigned CDR3 sequences along with most-parsimonious VDJ recombination scenarios. In a later analysis, every TCR beta chain was defined by the combination of its CDR3 amino acid sequence and its V-gene family, and reads without a unique V-gene family were dropped. In a later analysis, fewer than 650 highly shared, low-generation-probability nucleotide sequences were removed to address suspected cross-contamination and a sequencing artifact. In a later analysis, a clonal expansion index was calculated for each public chain from normalized within-repertoire ranks of inferred template counts. In a later analysis, generation probabilities were computed with a VDJ recombination model fitted to out-of-frame rearrangements, and the resulting probabilities were checked against IGoR. A later analysis scored TCR-TCR, TCR-HLA and TCR-CMV co-occurrence with hypergeometric tests, applying a repertoire-size bias correction to TCR pairs. A later analysis estimated false discovery rates by permuting HLA or CMV assignments 20 times. In a later analysis, co-occurring TCRs were grouped using DBSCAN, with TCRdist sequence similarity added in when clustering inside HLA-allele-positive subsets. For co-occurrence clustering, repertoires with fewer than 30,000 or more than 120,000 public chains were excluded, along with five or six repertoires with anomalous nucleotide sharing. TCRdb stores this immuneACCESS table with in-frame sequences only. Part of the clones is absent; in the studies checked, under half of the shortfall reflects unresolved V genes, and no reason is known for the rest. V, J and clone size derive from that table, while D and trimming were established from the DNA sequence. This sample lists 100,000 to 150,000 clones; less than 90% were detected once. The leading ten clones occupy approximately 20% of the sample.

These data come from a study of cytomegalovirus exposure and HLA in healthy donors (dated by TCRdb to about 2017). Turning to the overall study: An earlier analysis of 587 of the donors reported 276 Gb of sequence data and 117 million unique TCR beta sequences obtained from about 179 million T cells. A separate validation cohort of more than 100 different subjects was used in addition to the roughly 670-subject first cohort. About five DR-DQ haplotypes were treated as single units for association and clustering because of strong linkage in the cohort. The number of donors typed differed by locus, with 629-630 for A, B, C, DRB1 and DQB1, roughly 550 for DQA1, 600 to 610 for DPA1, and 450 to 480 for DPB1. Donor age, sex, ethnicity and CMV serostatus were collected together with the repertoire data. To predict cytomegalovirus infection status, the study combined high-throughput TCR immunosequencing, statistical association of individual TCRs with disease status, and machine learning. Using immunosequencing, the study profiled T cell repertoires from 666 subjects and related those repertoires to cytomegalovirus serostatus. Rather than using new phenotypic data, the later analysis identified candidate immune exposures from TCR beta sequences and from how often those sequences occurred across donors. An early release that covered roughly 600 HLA-typed donors contained about 290 gigabases of sequencing data and about 93 million unique TCR sequences. Across 300 to 400 genotyped donors of the cohort, an average of about 200,000 unique TCR beta nucleotide sequences per donor were sequenced, and roughly 20% of those sequences were non-productive. In an earlier analysis of a few hundred of the donors, high-throughput TCR beta sequencing was used to judge whether each TCR beta V gene segment behaved as functional or pseudogenic. The genetic ancestry cluster associated with self-reported Caucasian donors included about 81% of the roughly 400 genotyped donors. A later genetic analysis took genome-wide SNP genotypes for about 65% of the 666 donors and used that subset as a discovery cohort. Class I and class II HLA loci were covered by the typing at four-digit resolution. To study patterns of TCR occurrence, a later analysis re-analyzed previously published TCR beta repertoires from several hundred donors and added high-resolution HLA genotyping. Every repertoire in the discovery cohort had been generated on one and the same sequencing platform. The study was designed to test whether signatures of past pathogen exposure could be identified by cataloging public T cell receptors.

Beyond this particular receptor, the publication reports: In both the original and validation cohorts, the classifier was reported to diagnose cytomegalovirus status with high specificity and sensitivity. A later analysis found that HLA-associated TCR beta chains were more clonally expanded and had lower generation probabilities than equally common non-associated chains. According to a later analysis, parvovirus B19, influenza, CMV and Epstein-Barr virus appeared linked to several top co-occurrence clusters. In a later analysis, about 16,000 TCR beta sequences were associated with specific HLA alleles at a false discovery rate of 0.05. HLA typing was unavailable for some donors at each locus, so association tests used only the typed subset. According to a later genetic analysis, donors in an Asian-associated ancestry cluster had fewer N-insertions in productive TCRs than the approximately 650-donor mean. Because the 87-base-pair reads could not distinguish some IMGT-functional V segments, including TRBV6-2 and TRBV6-3, those segments were excluded. A further reported finding was that TCR beta sequences accurately predicted the HLA-A and HLA-B alleles for most subjects in the first cohort. A few of the identified cytomegalovirus-associated TCR beta chains were confirmed in vitro to be specific for cytomegalovirus antigens. Immune exposure information for the cohort was limited to CMV serostatus. Roughly uniform sequencing depth across donors was assumed in presence/absence analyses, although this assumption may not hold. V-gene and J-gene trimming of TCR beta chains was associated with a missense DCLRE1C variant in a later genetic analysis, and the association was replicated in an independent cohort. Assigning TCR associations to individual alleles was difficult when HLA alleles, especially DR and DQ, strongly co-occurred. In a later analysis, the rate of TCR association differed among HLA loci, with DRB1 alleles having the most associated TCRs and HLA-C alleles having the fewest. Correlated functional status among segregating V segments might be attributable to linkage disequilibrium, but an unknown experimental factor could not be ruled out. According to a later analysis, most CMV-associated TCR beta chains appeared to be HLA-restricted, and the HLA associations seemed to be driven largely by CMV exposure. Around 16 rarely observed V segments, including chromosome 9 orphons, were excluded from the earlier analysis of about 600 of the donors because counts were too low. Most TCR sequences were observed very rarely across donors, whereas some public TCRs were present in many individuals. In this cohort, only TCR beta chains were sequenced, and detectable features were limited by the absence of alpha or paired-chain data. In an earlier analysis of some 550 of the donors, most TCR beta V segments were observed in productive rearrangements about 87% or about 30% of the time, broadly matching IMGT annotations. It was suggested by the authors that the approach could potentially be generalized to other disease states and immunological phenotypes. A group of highly shared sequence variants was considered likely to be a technical artifact of the sequencing pipeline. The study listed 164 TCR beta chains as associated with cytomegalovirus.

In this chain, TRBV27 is recombined with TRBJ2-2, and TRBD2 matches 7 of the central bases. The source of this sequence is a man aged 18-30 years in good health and CMV-seropositive. Source material: PBMCs. The CDR3 protein: CASSEGGGNTGELFF. The DNA sequence follows: TGTGCCAGCAGTGAGGGCGGGGGGAACACCGGGGAGCTGTTTTTT.